The T cell receptor beta chain described here comes from a study of cytotoxic CD8 clonotypes in ibrutinib-treated CLL. The sample holds one count of this clone. Sequenced by immunoSEQ multiplex PCR; TCRdb stores in-frame clones only, minus some. The sample consists of approximately 46,000 clones, approximately 70% of them appearing once. V dropped 1 base and J dropped 4 bases, with 14 bases sitting between them. The CDR3 runs 16 residues. The germline V gene encodes CDR1 LNHDA and CDR2 SQIVND (reference sequence). The receptor was derived from a human donor with chronic lymphocytic leukemia. Specimen: PBMCs, collected after 12 months of ibrutinib treatment. This chain uses TRBV19 with TRBJ1-3; D unclear. CDR3 DNA: TGTGCCAGTAGTATAGCGAACGCCTTCGGAGGAAACACCATATATTTT. Its protein product is CASSIANAFGGNTIYF.